These 21 T cell receptor beta chains originate from one sample sequenced in a study of blood T cell repertoires in COVID-19. Profiling relied on immunoSEQ multiplex PCR, and the TCRdb table lists in-frame clones only, not all of them. The sample consists of 200,000 to 250,000 clones, approximately 80% of them appearing once. Sequencing was carried out using PBMCs or T cells enriched from blood (not recorded which). All receptors come from an older woman who had recovered from COVID-19.

This rearrangement joins TRBV7-3 to TRBJ1-1; a possible D gene is TRBD1 (6 bases). The CDR3 length is 15 residues. From germline, CDR1 is SGHTA and CDR2 FQGTGA. Trimming removed 0 bases at V and 1 base at J, with 9 bases between. DNA for the CDR3: TGTGCCAGCAGCTTAACCCGGGGGGCGAACACTGAAGCTTTCTTT. It codes for CASSLTRGANTEAFF.

The V gene is TRBV27, the J gene TRBJ2-2, with D possibly TRBD1 on 6 matching bases. Trimming stripped 8 bases from V and 1 base from J, with 14 bases between. There are 15 residues in the CDR3. Per the germline V gene, CDR1 is MNHEY and CDR2 is SMNVEV (reference sequence). The CDR3 sequence is CASGPQTGNTGELFF. The CDR3 DNA reads TGTGCCAGCGGTCCCCAGACAGGGAACACCGGGGAGCTGTTTTTT.

CDR3 loop: CASSSMGAVSYNSPLHF. CDR3 nucleotides: TGTGCCAGCAGTTCCATGGGGGCGGTCTCCTATAATTCACCCCTCCACTTT. The chain combines TRBV28 with TRBJ1-6; TRBD1 is a possible D gene (6 bases). The CDR3 length is 17 residues. V was pared by 4 bases and J by 0 bases, with 13 bases between. CDR1 is MDHEN, CDR2 SYDVKM, per germline.

V usage is TRBV6-5 and J usage is TRBJ1-5; a weak D match, TRBD1 (6 bases). The V end lost 0 bases, the J end lost 4 bases, and 13 bases lay between the germline ends. Germline V gene data show CDR1 as MNHEY and CDR2 as SVGAGI. This CDR3 is 16 amino acids long. The CDR3 spells CASSYSFNRVNQPQHF. CDR3 nucleotides: TGTGCCAGCAGTTACTCGTTTAACAGGGTTAATCAGCCCCAGCATTTT.

This chain connects TRBV19 to TRBJ1-5; possibly TRBD1 for D (6 bases). Germline loops: CDR1 LNHDA, CDR2 SQIVND (reference sequence). Trimming left V 11 bases short and J 3 bases short, with 17 bases between. This CDR3 is 14 amino acids long. In DNA form, the CDR3 reads TGTGCCTCAAGGGGGGGCCAATCCAATCAGCCCCAGCATTTT. It encodes CASRGGQSNQPQHF.

The gene calls are TRBV14 and TRBJ2-7; D perhaps matches TRBD1 (5 bases). V shed 0 bases and J shed 2 bases, with 8 bases lying between them. Germline V gene lookup returns CDR1 SGHDN and CDR2 FVKESK. The CDR3 totals 14 residues. In DNA, the CDR3 is TGTGCCAGCAGCCAAGATACAGGCCCCTACGAGCAGTACTTC. Translated: CASSQDTGPYEQYF.

This chain connects TRBV7-9 to TRBJ1-1, with 8 bases that match TRBD1. The CDR3 loop spans 15 amino acids. The V segment lost 1 base and the J segment 5 bases; nucleotides outside the gene matches: 6. Per the germline V gene, CDR1 is SEHNR and CDR2 is FQNEAQ (reference sequence). Here the CDR3 DNA reads TGTGCCAGCAGCTTAGGGACAGGGTCGTGGACTGAAGCTTTCTTT. Protein: CASSLGTGSWTEAFF. The variable domain in full, with the rest retrieved from reference TRBV7-9 and TRBJ1-1, is DTGVSQNPRHKITKRGQNVTFRCDPISEHNRLYWYRQTLGQGPEFLTYFQNEAQLEKSRLLSDRFSAERPKGSFSTLEIQRTEQGDSAMYLCASSLGTGSWTEAFFGQGTRLTVV.

The chain carries TRBV14 and TRBJ1-6; D unclear. The CDR3 runs to 14 residues. Germline V gene lookup returns CDR1 SGHDN and CDR2 FVKESK. Between the trimmed V and J ends, which lost 6 bases and 9 bases, there was a span of 15 bases. CDR3 bases: TGTGCCAGCAGGGCCTACTTAGCCGGTTCACCCCTCCACTTT. This translates into CASRAYLAGSPLHF. Full variable domain (rest looked up from reference TRBV14 and TRBJ1-6): EAGVTQFPSHSVIEKGQTVTLRCDPISGHDNLYWYRRVMGKEIKFLLHFVKESKQDESGMPNNRFLAERTGGTYSTLKVQPAELEDSGVYFCASRAYLAGSPLHFGNGTRLTVT.

This clone was recorded once. This sequence joins TRBV7-7 and TRBJ2-2; 7 bases map to TRBD1. Germline V CDR1 and CDR2: SSHAT, FNYEAQ (reference sequence). V lost 3 bases to trimming and J lost 2 bases; unmatched junction nucleotides: 6. The CDR3 sequence is 16 residues long. CDR3 protein: CASSFDRDLNTGELFF. The CDR3 nucleotides read TGTGCCAGCAGCTTCGACAGGGATCTCAACACCGGGGAGCTGTTTTTT.

The chain joins TRBV5-1 to TRBJ2-2; 14 bases are shared with TRBD2. CDR1 and CDR2 from the germline V gene are SGHRS and YFSETQ. V was clipped by 4 bases and J by 0 bases; unmatched bases: 8. CDR3 length: 19 amino acids. CDR3 loop: CASSQRTSGRIANTGELFF. As DNA, the CDR3 is TGCGCCAGCAGCCAACGGACTAGCGGGAGGATCGCGAACACCGGGGAGCTGTTTTTT.

The chain combines TRBV6-5 with TRBJ1-1; perhaps TRBD1 as D (6 bases). This CDR3 has 13 amino acids. Trimming cost V 2 bases and J 3 bases, with 7 bases left between them. CDR1 and CDR2 from the germline V gene are MNHEY and SVGAGI. CDR3 DNA: TGTGCCAGCAGTTACGGACAGCACACTGAAGCTTTCTTT. Its protein is CASSYGQHTEAFF.

The CDR3 region has the DNA TGTGCCAGCAGCTTGGAAGTCGGTTCCTACAATGAGCAGTTCTTC. Encoded protein: CASSLEVGSYNEQFF. The genes are TRBV5-4 and TRBJ2-1; the D is unclear. CDR3 length: 15 residues. Germline V gene data show CDR1 as SGHNT and CDR2 as YYREEE (reference sequence). Trimming pared 0 bases from V and 1 base from J, leaving 8 bases between.

The rearrangement links TRBV7-8 to TRBJ2-2, with 9 bases aligning to TRBD2. The CDR3 sequence is 15 residues long. V lost 5 bases and J lost 3; bases outside the gene matches: 4. CDR1 SGHVS and CDR2 FQNEAQ come from the germline V gene. The CDR3 region is CASSRGGGDTGELFF. The CDR3 nucleotides read TGTGCCAGCAGCCGAGGCGGGGGGGACACCGGGGAGCTGTTTTTT. Full variable domain (missing parts from reference TRBV7-8 and TRBJ2-2): GAGVSQSPRYKVAKRGQDVALRCDPISGHVSLFWYQQALGQGPEFLTYFQNEAQLDKSGLPSDRFFAERPEGSVSTLKIQRTQQEDSAVYLCASSRGGGDTGELFFGEGSRLTVL.

The sample holds a few counts of this clone. The chain links TRBV27 to TRBJ2-1; 10 bases fit TRBD2. V gave up 2 bases and J gave up 6 bases; unmatched junction bases: 7. Germline V gene sequence: CDR1 MNHEY, CDR2 SMNVEV (reference sequence). The CDR3 is 16 residues long. Here the CDR3 DNA reads TGTGCCAGCAGTTTAGTTTCTAGCGGGAGACGCAATGAGCAGTTCTTC. Amino acids: CASSLVSSGRRNEQFF.

This chain joins TRBV19 and TRBJ1-1; unclear D gene. V was pared by 7 bases and J by 3 bases, with 12 bases between. Germline V CDR1 and CDR2: LNHDA, SQIVND (reference sequence). The CDR3 contains 13 residues. The CDR3 DNA reads TGTGCCAGTACCCAGCGGGCCTACACTGAAGCTTTCTTT. This codes for CASTQRAYTEAFF.

V usage is TRBV11-3 and J usage is TRBJ1-1, with TRBD1 matching over 10 bases. With V trimmed by 4 bases and J by 3 bases, 5 bases remained unmatched. Germline CDR1 is SGHNT and CDR2 is YENEEA. This CDR3 region has 15 residues. The chain's CDR3 is CASSSQGTGDTEAFF. For the CDR3, the DNA is TGTGCCAGCAGCTCCCAAGGGACAGGGGACACTGAAGCTTTCTTT.

Here the CDR3 reads CASSLRPPPTGGISGGTDTQYF. The CDR3 DNA follows: TGTGCCAGCAGCTTAAGACCCCCACCGACAGGGGGAATTAGCGGGGGCACAGATACGCAGTATTTT. The V and J genes are TRBV7-8 and TRBJ2-3; TRBD1 might be the D (9 bases). V was shortened by 2 bases and J by 1 base, with 31 bases between the two germline ends. The CDR3 runs to 22 residues. CDR1 and CDR2 (germline): SGHVS, FQNEAQ.

The chain joins TRBV29-1 to TRBJ1-1; D is ambiguous. From germline, CDR1 is SQVTM and CDR2 ANQGSEA. This CDR3 is 15 amino acids long. Trimming took 2 bases from V and 0 from J, leaving 13 bases between them. CDR3 in amino acids: CSVESGRTMNTEAFF. In nucleotides, the CDR3 is TGCAGCGTTGAATCCGGGCGGACTATGAACACTGAAGCTTTCTTT. The whole variable domain, remainder taken from reference TRBV29-1 and TRBJ1-1, is SAVISQKPSRDICQRGTSLTIQCQVDSQVTMMFWYRQQPGQSLTLIATANQGSEATYESGFVIDKFPISRPNLTFSTLTVSNMSPEDSSIYLCSVESGRTMNTEAFFGQGTRLTVV.

The rearrangement links TRBV7-6 to TRBJ2-7; 14 nucleotides match TRBD2. Germline lookup yields CDR1 SGHVS and CDR2 FNYEAQ. The V gene end was trimmed by 5 bases and the J gene end by 4 bases; junction bases not matched to a gene: 4. The CDR3 is 15 residues long. The CDR3 DNA sequence: TGTGCCAGCAGCCTCGGGACTAGCGGGAGTTACGAGCAGTACTTC. Its protein is CASSLGTSGSYEQYF.

The J gene is TRBJ2-1, the V gene TRBV7-2, with 8 nucleotides matching TRBD2. V lost 5 bases and J lost 5; bases outside the gene matches: 8. This CDR3 has 15 residues. The germline gives CDR1 SGHTA, CDR2 FQGNSA. Here the CDR3 reads CASSPTSARDNEQFF. The CDR3 coding sequence is TGTGCCAGCAGCCCGACTAGCGCAAGGGACAATGAGCAGTTCTTC.

This clone has a handful of counts. This chain joins TRBV5-4 and TRBJ2-3; no clear D gene. The V and J ends lost 4 bases and 4 bases respectively, with 10 bases between them. Germline CDR1 and CDR2: SGHNT and YYREEE (reference sequence). The CDR3 length is 13 residues. Here the CDR3 reads CASSRDQADTQYF. In DNA, the CDR3 is TGTGCCAGCAGCCGTGACCAGGCAGATACGCAGTATTTT.